The 30 T cell receptor beta chains reported below all come from one sample, sequenced in a study of OX40 agonist ivuxolimab in advanced cancers. Sequencing was performed with immunoSEQ multiplex PCR; in TCRdb, only in-frame clones are kept and a portion is missing. The sample records around 44,000 clones, about 89% being singletons. Here the sequenced sample was CD4+ or CD8+ T cells sorted from blood, taken in a trial of the OX40 agonist ivuxolimab. The receptors shown here come from an adult with an advanced solid tumor such as melanoma, head and neck, liver or kidney cancer.

The chain has TRBV7-3 and TRBJ2-3, with D possibly being TRBD2 (6 bases). The CDR3 spans 16 residues. Per the germline V gene, CDR1 is SGHTA and CDR2 is FQGTGA. V lost 4 bases and J 0 bases, leaving 14 bases between the germline ends. The CDR3 reads CASSSVGGLSTDTQYF. In DNA form, the CDR3 reads TGTGCCAGCAGCTCGGTGGGAGGCCTTAGCACAGATACGCAGTATTTT.

The chain uses TRBV5-6 and TRBJ2-5, with a weak D call TRBD1 (5 bases). The CDR3 runs 16 residues. The ends were cut back, 1 base at V and 0 bases at J, with 13 bases in the middle. Germline V gives CDR1 SGHDT, CDR2 YYEEEE. As DNA, the CDR3 is TGTGCCAGCAGCTTGAATGAAAAGGGGAACCAAGAGACCCAGTACTTC. This codes for CASSLNEKGNQETQYF.

V is TRBV9 and J is TRBJ1-2; TRBD1 might be the D (5 bases). Trimming shortened V by 0 bases and J by 6 bases, and 9 bases separated the two germline ends. The CDR3 extends over 13 amino acids. Germline V gene data show CDR1 as SGDLS and CDR2 as YYNGEE. CDR3 loop: CASSVEDTNGYTF. The CDR3 DNA reads as TGTGCCAGCAGCGTAGAGGACACCAATGGCTACACCTTC.

This clone is a singleton in its sample. The chain combines TRBV11-2 with TRBJ2-1; 11 bases line up with TRBD1. The V and J ends lost 5 bases and 4 bases, in that order; junction bases with no gene match: 4. Germline V gene sequence: CDR1 SGHAT, CDR2 FQNNGV. CDR3 size: 15 residues. CDR3 DNA sequence: TGTGCCAGCAGCCCCGGGACAGGGGGATACAATGAGCAGTTCTTC. It codes for CASSPGTGGYNEQFF.

The CDR3 DNA reads as TGTGCCAGCAGCGTGGAAGAGGTTGGGGGGGAGTACCAAGAGACCCAGTACTTC. Amino acids: CASSVEEVGGEYQETQYF. The rearrangement uses TRBV7-6 and TRBJ2-5; TRBD2 matches at 7 bases. This CDR3 comprises 18 residues. Germline CDR1 SGHVS, CDR2 FNYEAQ. V was clipped by 5 bases and J by 0 bases; unmatched bases: 15.

J is TRBJ1-2 and V is TRBV4-1; D not certain. This CDR3 has 15 residues. V was pared by 4 bases and J by 1 base, with 13 bases between. Germline V gene sequence: CDR1 MGHRA, CDR2 YSYEKL. The CDR3 sequence: CASSPQENNNYGYTF. As DNA, the CDR3 is TGCGCCAGCAGCCCCCAGGAGAACAATAACTATGGCTACACCTTC.

J is TRBJ1-2 and V is TRBV13; TRBD1 aligns across 9 bases. CDR1 and CDR2 from the germline V gene are PRHDT and FYEKMQ (reference sequence). The V gene end was trimmed by 5 bases and the J gene end by 7 bases; junction bases not matched to a gene: 8. There are 14 residues in the CDR3. CDR3 residues: CASSLRDRERGYTF. The CDR3 DNA follows: TGTGCCAGCAGCCTTAGGGACAGGGAGCGTGGCTACACCTTC.

This chain links TRBV13 with TRBJ2-3; D possibly corresponds to TRBD2 (6 bases). The V gene lost 6 bases and the J gene lost 2 bases, with 15 bases spanning the gap. The germline gives CDR1 PRHDT, CDR2 FYEKMQ (reference sequence). This CDR3 region has 15 residues. The CDR3 DNA reads TGTGCCAGCAGGGTAGGCGGGGACTTCACAGATACGCAGTATTTT. It encodes CASRVGGDFTDTQYF.

The chain combines TRBV19 with TRBJ2-1; 7 nucleotides line up with TRBD2. The V segment lost 7 bases and the J segment 9 bases; nucleotides outside the gene matches: 3. This CDR3 comprises 11 residues. Germline-derived CDR1 and CDR2 are LNHDA and SQIVND (reference sequence). As DNA, the CDR3 is TGTGCCAGTATGGGAGGGGCTGAGCAGTTCTTC. As protein: CASMGGAEQFF. The full variable domain, in which reference TRBV19 and TRBJ2-1 provide the parts outside the CDR3, is DGGITQSPKYLFRKEGQNVTLSCEQNLNHDAMYWYRQDPGQGLRLIYYSQIVNDFQKGDIAEGYSVSREKKESFPLTVTSAQKNPTAFYLCASMGGAEQFFGPGTRLTVL.

This clone appeared a few times. The CDR3 DNA is TGTGCCAGCAGTGGGGCAGGTAGGACTGAAGCTTTCTTT. It yields the protein CASSGAGRTEAFF. The rearrangement links TRBV6-4 to TRBJ1-1, with D uncertain. The CDR3 length is 13 residues. In germline, CDR1 is MRHNA, CDR2 SNTAGT. V gave up 4 bases and J gave up 5 bases, with 11 bases separating them.

This clone was picked up one time. The J gene is TRBJ2-5, the V gene TRBV7-3, with 10 bases fitting TRBD2. The CDR3 is made up of 16 amino acids. Germline CDR1 reads SGHTA; CDR2 reads FQGTGA. With V trimmed by 5 bases and J by 5 bases, 11 bases remained unmatched. The CDR3 spells CASSPLGSGGEETQYF. As DNA, the CDR3 is TGTGCCAGCAGCCCCCTGGGCAGCGGGGGGGAGGAGACCCAGTACTTC.

The chain links TRBV29-1 to TRBJ2-3; 7 positions match TRBD2. CDR1 is SQVTM, CDR2 ANQGSEA, per germline. V gave up 8 bases and J gave up 4 bases; unmatched junction bases: 15. The CDR3 loop spans 15 amino acids. CDR3: CSYTLLGGGADTQYF. DNA of the CDR3: TGCAGCTACACATTGCTGGGCGGGGGAGCAGATACGCAGTATTTT.

A word on this clone: This sample also contains other DNA sequences that code for the same CDR3. The J gene is TRBJ1-3, the V gene TRBV6-5; D ambiguous. V lost 6 bases and J lost 3, with 6 bases in between. Germline CDR1 is MNHEY and CDR2 is SVGAGI. The CDR3 has 12 amino acids. DNA of the CDR3: TGTGCCAGCAGCCCGGATGGAAACACCATATATTTT. Its translation is CASSPDGNTIYF.

This chain links TRBV5-1 with TRBJ2-7, with D uncertain. The CDR3 extends over 13 amino acids. Germline V lookup: CDR1 SGHRS, CDR2 YFSETQ. V was trimmed by 2 bases and J by 3 bases, leaving 9 bases between them. CDR3 sequence reads: CASSFGPLYEQYF. The CDR3 nucleotides read TGCGCCAGCAGCTTCGGGCCGCTCTACGAGCAGTACTTC.

The rearrangement uses TRBV27 and TRBJ2-7, with no clear D. Germline V gene lookup returns CDR1 MNHEY and CDR2 SMNVEV (reference sequence). Trimming cost V 2 bases and J 5 bases, with 19 bases left between them. The CDR3 runs to 16 residues. The DNA for the CDR3 is TGTGCCAGCAGTTTAAAGGGCGGCCCGGGTCCCGACGAGCAGTACTTC. It yields the protein CASSLKGGPGPDEQYF.

The chain is built from TRBV4-1 and TRBJ1-4; a possible D gene is TRBD1 (5 bases). The germline CDR1 and CDR2 sequences are MGHRA and YSYEKL. The V and J ends lost 3 bases and 13 bases respectively, with 18 bases between them. The CDR3 sequence is 14 residues long. In DNA form, the CDR3 reads TGCGCCAGCAGCCAGGCGGGACTGTTTGGAGGACTGTTTTTT. Its translation: CASSQAGLFGGLFF.

This chain links TRBV6-5 with TRBJ1-2, with 10 bases lining up with TRBD1. This CDR3 has 11 amino acids. The V gene end was trimmed by 11 bases and the J gene end by 6 bases; junction bases not matched to a gene: 3. Germline assignment: CDR1 MNHEY and CDR2 SVGAGI. In DNA, the CDR3 is TGTGCCGTGGACAGGGGGGATGGCTACACCTTC. Encoded protein: CAVDRGDGYTF.

About this clone itself: Germline is not matched at one junction end, which may reflect a read error. The rearrangement joins TRBV5-6 to TRBJ2-2, with D possibly being TRBD2 (5 bases). Germline loops: CDR1 SGHDT, CDR2 YYEEEE. This CDR3 comprises 14 residues. The DNA for the CDR3 is TGTGCCAGCAGATTGGACTCTAACACCGGGGAGCTGTTTTTT. Residues: CASRLDSNTGELFF.

This CDR3 reads CASSQQGAREKLFF. CDR3 bases: TGTGCCAGCAGCCAACAGGGGGCAAGAGAAAAACTGTTTTTT. The V and J genes are TRBV7-9 and TRBJ1-4; 9 bases are shared with TRBD1. This CDR3 is 14 amino acids long. Germline assignment: CDR1 SEHNR and CDR2 FQNEAQ (reference sequence). V gave up 5 bases and J gave up 8 bases; unmatched junction bases: 6.

This chain joins TRBV12-5 and TRBJ2-5; D may be TRBD2 (6 bases). The ends were cut back, 1 base at V and 4 bases at J, with 13 bases in the middle. From germline, CDR1 is LGHNT and CDR2 FRNRAP. The CDR3 sequence is 15 residues long. Here the CDR3 DNA reads TGTGCTAGTGGTTTGGACGGGGGAATACCAGAGACCCAGTACTTC. Translating gives CASGLDGGIPETQYF.

This clone was picked up one time. V gene TRBV6-6 combines with J gene TRBJ2-7; the match to TRBD1 covers 7 bases. The germline gives CDR1 MNHNY, CDR2 SVGAGI (reference sequence). The CDR3 loop spans 14 amino acids. With V trimmed by 5 bases and J by 1 base, 5 bases remained unmatched. The CDR3 nucleotides are TGTGCCAGCAGTCCCACGGGACAGTCCTACGAGCAGTACTTC. Its protein is CASSPTGQSYEQYF.

V is TRBV15 and J is TRBJ2-2; no firm D call. Germline V gene data show CDR1 as LNHNV and CDR2 as YYDKDF (reference sequence). This CDR3 spans 14 amino acids. The V and J ends lost 5 bases and 5 bases respectively, with 12 bases between them. Here the CDR3 DNA reads TGTGCCACCAGCGGGCCCCTGAGGACCGGGGAGCTGTTTTTT. Its translation is CATSGPLRTGELFF.

Within the sample, this clone is medium-sized. The rearrangement uses TRBV7-9 and TRBJ1-2, with D perhaps matching TRBD1 (6 bases). This CDR3 comprises 14 residues. Germline V gives CDR1 SEHNR, CDR2 FQNEAQ (reference sequence). Deletions cut 6 bases from V and 8 bases from J, with 19 bases between. CDR3 DNA: TGTGCCAGCAGTCTAGGGGGGGGCGGTTACGGCTACACCTTC. Protein sequence: CASSLGGGGYGYTF.

The gene calls are TRBV19 and TRBJ1-4, with D possibly TRBD1 on 6 matching bases. The V end lost 10 bases, the J end lost 0 bases, and 9 bases lay between the germline ends. The CDR3 is made up of 13 amino acids. Germline V gene data show CDR1 as LNHDA and CDR2 as SQIVND (reference sequence). The CDR3 region is CATRTATNEKLFF. CDR3 in DNA: TGTGCCACTCGGACAGCAACTAATGAAAAACTGTTTTTT.

The chain is built from TRBV6-1 and TRBJ2-3; tentative D call: TRBD1 (5 bases). CDR1 is MNHNS, CDR2 SASEGT, per germline. The CDR3 spans 14 residues. With 5 bases removed from V and 2 bases from J, the gap between germline ends came to 11 bases. CDR3 sequence reads: CASSLDTSTDTQYF. The CDR3 DNA is TGTGCCAGCAGTCTGGACACGTCCACAGATACGCAGTATTTT.

The genes are TRBV28 and TRBJ1-1, with TRBD1 matching over 7 bases. From germline, CDR1 is MDHEN and CDR2 SYDVKM. Trimming cost V 5 bases and J 5 bases; bases outside gene matches: 20. The CDR3 loop spans 18 amino acids. Here the CDR3 reads CASSPLALQGREGTEAFF. The CDR3 bases are TGTGCCAGCAGTCCTCTTGCCCTACAGGGGAGGGAAGGGACTGAAGCTTTCTTT. The complete variable domain, with remaining parts taken from reference TRBV28 and TRBJ1-1, reads DVKVTQSSRYLVKRTGEKVFLECVQDMDHENMFWYRQDPGLGLRLIYFSYDVKMKEKGDIPEGYSVSREKKERFSLILESASTNQTSMYLCASSPLALQGREGTEAFFGQGTRLTVV.

This clone has only a few counts. V is TRBV14 and J is TRBJ1-2; TRBD1 might be the D (5 bases). Germline CDR1 SGHDN, CDR2 FVKESK. The CDR3 spans 14 residues. V lost 0 bases to trimming and J lost 8 bases, with 13 bases between them. The CDR3 bases are TGTGCCAGCAGCCAAGAGCCGTCAGGGATAGGCTACACCTTC. Translated: CASSQEPSGIGYTF.

The chain couples TRBV4-1 to TRBJ2-2, with D uncertain. Germline assignment: CDR1 MGHRA and CDR2 YSYEKL. V lost 1 base and J 4 bases, leaving 4 bases between the germline ends. CDR3 length: 13 residues. In DNA, the CDR3 is TGCGCCAGCAGCCAAGGGTTCACCGGGGAGCTGTTTTTT. Residues: CASSQGFTGELFF.

The V call is TRBV29-1, the J call TRBJ2-3; 8 positions agree with TRBD2. CDR3 size: 15 residues. V lost 8 bases and J lost 2; bases outside the gene matches: 12. Germline V CDR1 and CDR2: SQVTM, ANQGSEA. In DNA form, the CDR3 reads TGCAGCCTCGGGACTAGTGGGGGGGTCACAGATACGCAGTATTTT. This codes for CSLGTSGGVTDTQYF.

This clone is a singleton in its sample. The chain uses TRBV11-2 and TRBJ1-1; D remains ambiguous. Looked up from germline, CDR1 is SGHAT and CDR2 is FQNNGV. This CDR3 has 13 amino acids. Trimming shortened V by 1 base and J by 10 bases, and 13 bases separated the two germline ends. The CDR3 spells CASSLVSAFGAFF. In nucleotides, the CDR3 is TGTGCCAGCAGCTTAGTGTCGGCATTCGGAGCTTTCTTT.